This T cell receptor beta chain was sequenced during a study of control samples from healthy donors and cancer patients. This clone was detected once. Produced via immunoSEQ multiplex PCR; TCRdb's table is partial and in-frame only. Of tens of thousands of clones listed, 90% are singletons. Input material: blood. This TCR was sampled from a woman younger than 30 in good health.

This CDR3 reads CSVMEISREQYF. The CDR3 DNA reads TGCAGCGTCATGGAAATATCACGCGAGCAGTACTTC. The J gene is TRBJ2-7, the V gene TRBV29-1; D unclear. Germline V gene sequence: CDR1 SQVTM, CDR2 ANQGSEA. The CDR3 runs 12 residues. Trimming cost V 6 bases and J 6 bases, with 15 bases left between them.